The T cell receptor (beta chain) under discussion was sequenced for a study of T cells expressing NK-cell markers. At the level of the study: Sorted CD3+CD56-NKG2C+, CD3+CD56+NKG2C- and CD3+CD56+NKG2C+ T cells were the source of the TCR beta repertoires.

This CDR3 has 14 amino acids. Germline CDR1 and CDR2: LNHDA and SQIVND (reference sequence). TCRdb reprocessed the 5' RACE reads; each CDR3 protein has one entry and no DNA is given. The listing records 300,000 to 450,000 distinct CDR3 sequences. This clonotype originated in a man between 18 and 69 years old in good health. The V and J genes are TRBV19 and TRBJ2-2. The source material was blood T cells: a sorted CD56 or NKG2C T cell subset, CD4+ or CD8+ T cells, or bulk PBMC T cells (not recorded which). This CDR3 reads CASIDGPNTGELFF.